Described below is a single T cell receptor beta chain sequence and its context. Its antigen is unidentified. Amplification used 60 Vbeta primers and 13 Jbeta primers. Authors' methods: In a later analysis, 80 million to 100 million unique TCR beta chains included roughly 11 million shared by two or more donors. Sequencing used immunoSEQ multiplex PCR; TCRdb keeps in-frame clones, though not all of them. Clonal size and the V and J genes are those of that table, whereas D and trimming came from the DNA. The sample table sets out 87,000 or so clones. Germline values: CDR1 LNHDA, CDR2 SQIVND (reference sequence). The J segment lost 3 bases and the V segment lost 0 bases, leaving 8 bases of the junction unmatched. The CDR3 is 16 amino acids. These data are taken from a study of cytomegalovirus exposure and HLA in healthy donors. The study's findings and limits: What a later analysis reportedly showed was that an Asian-associated ancestry cluster had fewer N-insertions than the approximately 720-donor mean. When the data were analyzed later, several of the most significant clusters appeared to be linked to common viral pathogens.

The gene calls are TRBV19 and TRBJ2-7; 7 nucleotides match TRBD1. Sequencing input: PBMCs. The clonotype originates from a man aged 50-59 years in good health and CMV-seropositive. The CDR3 nucleotides read TGTGCCAGTAGTATAGACTGGGACAGAGGTAACTACGAGCAGTACTTC. It encodes CASSIDWDRGNYEQYF.